Below are 9 T cell receptor beta chains sequenced from a single sample in a study of blood T cell repertoires in COVID-19. Generated by immunoSEQ multiplex PCR, the TCRdb table keeps only in-frame clones and is missing some. The sample shows 250,000 to 350,000 clones, around 91% of them seen only once. The sequenced sample was PBMCs or T cells enriched from blood (not recorded which). The origin of the receptors is a woman younger than 30 who had recovered from COVID-19.

The chain recombines TRBV6-5 with TRBJ1-1; D is perhaps TRBD1 (5 bases). The length of the CDR3 is 13 residues. V was clipped by 8 bases and J by 2 bases, with 12 bases between them. CDR1 and CDR2 (germline): MNHEY, SVGAGI. CDR3: CASGRTKNTEAFF. The CDR3 DNA is TGTGCCAGCGGCAGGACAAAAAACACTGAAGCTTTCTTT.

The V gene is TRBV6-1, the J gene TRBJ1-6; weak D call: TRBD1 (6 bases). Germline-derived CDR1 and CDR2 are MNHNS and SASEGT. The CDR3 extends over 14 amino acids. Trimming cost V 3 bases and J 7 bases, with 10 bases left between them. DNA for the CDR3: TGTGCCAGCAGTGAGCTGCAGGGGAATTCACCCCTCCACTTT. This encodes CASSELQGNSPLHF.

The CDR3, as DNA: TGTGCCAGCAGCCAGGCCGCTAACTATGGCTACACCTTC. It yields the protein CASSQAANYGYTF. The chain is built from TRBV27 and TRBJ1-2; D remains ambiguous. Trimming shortened V by 6 bases and J by 0 bases, and 8 bases separated the two germline ends. Germline V gene lookup returns CDR1 MNHEY and CDR2 SMNVEV (reference sequence). The CDR3 covers 13 residues.

The chain uses TRBV5-1 and TRBJ2-7, with TRBD1 matching 8 bases. The germline CDR1 and CDR2 sequences are SGHRS and YFSETQ. The CDR3 spans 14 residues. After removal of 4 bases from V and 4 bases from J, the junction contained 7 bases not matched to a gene. The CDR3 loop reads CASSDRQGLYEQYF. CDR3 coding DNA: TGCGCCAGCAGCGATAGACAGGGGCTATACGAGCAGTACTTC.

The chain carries TRBV25-1 and TRBJ1-2, with a tentative D call TRBD1 (6 bases). This CDR3 has 16 amino acids. CDR1 and CDR2 from the germline V gene are MGHDK and SYGVNS. The V end was cut by 8 bases, the J end by 2 bases, with 21 bases between. In DNA, the CDR3 is TGTGCCAGCCCAGCGGGACATCGCCATGCAAACTATGGCTACACCTTC. It specifies CASPAGHRHANYGYTF.

The genes are TRBV11-3 and TRBJ2-3; D is unresolved. Germline V gives CDR1 SGHNT, CDR2 YENEEA. V gave up 5 bases and J gave up 6 bases, with 15 bases separating them. This CDR3 has 14 residues. CDR3 region: CASSLTFSSDTQYF. The DNA of the CDR3 is TGTGCCAGCAGCCTTACCTTTAGCTCTGATACGCAGTATTTT.

The gene calls are TRBV9 and TRBJ1-2; D possibly corresponds to TRBD1 (6 bases). With 1 base removed from V and 7 bases from J, the gap between germline ends came to 8 bases. CDR3 size: 12 residues. The germline CDR1 and CDR2 sequences are SGDLS and YYNGEE. CDR3: CASSVRGGGYTF. CDR3 sequence (DNA): TGTGCCAGCAGCGTAAGGGGGGGTGGCTACACCTTC.

This chain joins TRBV10-3 and TRBJ2-7, with a tentative D call TRBD2 (6 bases). This CDR3 has 15 amino acids. Trimming took off 2 bases at V and 2 bases at J, with 13 bases between the two ends. Germline assignment: CDR1 ENHRY and CDR2 SYGVKD. Here the CDR3 reads CAISEPGTPPYEQYF. CDR3 DNA: TGTGCCATCAGTGAGCCCGGGACTCCACCCTACGAGCAGTACTTC.

The chain couples TRBV7-6 to TRBJ2-3, with TRBD2 matching 10 bases. The CDR3 extends over 18 amino acids. Germline trimming cut 5 bases from V and 5 bases from J; bases unmatched to any gene: 16. Germline V CDR1 and CDR2: SGHVS, FNYEAQ. The CDR3 coding sequence is TGTGCCAGCAGCCACCAATCCTTGAGCGGGGGGGCCGAAGATACGCAGTATTTT. Residues: CASSHQSLSGGAEDTQYF.